The TCR beta chain described here comes from a study of blood T cell repertoires in COVID-19. Looking at the study overall: Acute-phase and convalescent COVID-19 samples originated in the United States, Italy and Spain. T cells, B-cell-depleted T cells, or PBMCs provided the cDNA or gDNA that served as material.

The CDR3 runs 16 residues. Germline CDR1 SQVTM, CDR2 ANQGSEA. Deletions cut 6 bases from V and 3 bases from J, with 23 bases between. Original analysis: Amplification of reference gene primers provided the estimated nucleated cell counts. TCRdb's copy holds only in-frame clones and misses some; the assay was immunoSEQ multiplex PCR. That table is the source of V, J and clone size, and D and trimming were worked out from the DNA. The profile shows about 180,000 clones, 85% to 90% of them singletons. This clone was seen a single time. The genes are TRBV29-1 and TRBJ1-2, with a tentative D call TRBD1 (6 bases). The source material was peripheral blood. The sequence was collected from a man between 65 and 85 years old with active or convalescent COVID-19. The CDR3 bases are TGCAGCGTATCAGGGGACACTAGGGAGAGGGACTATGGCTACACCTTC. Translating gives CSVSGDTRERDYGYTF.